One sample yielded the 20 T cell receptor beta chains listed below, sequenced in a study of shared clonotypes between healthy human individuals. Positive CCR7 selection of CD45RO-negative cells yielded the naive CD8 cells, and terminally differentiated effector memory CD45RA+ cells were excluded. Profiled with immunoSEQ multiplex PCR; TCRdb holds only in-frame clones, not every one. The sample has around 2,000,000 clones, roughly 94% seen once. Sequencing was carried out using naive CD8+ T cells sorted from blood. The receptor source for this set is a man between 18 and 29 years old in good health.

The chain carries TRBV6-5 and TRBJ2-5; a possible D gene is TRBD1 (6 bases). Between the trimmed V and J ends, which lost 5 bases and 4 bases, there was a span of 14 bases. The CDR3 is 14 amino acids. The germline V gene encodes CDR1 MNHEY and CDR2 SVGAGI. The CDR3 DNA reads as TGTGCCAGCAGTCCGTCGGACAGTCGAGAGACCCAGTACTTC. Its translation: CASSPSDSRETQYF.

The CDR3 loop reads CASSLSMGDSGNTIYF. The DNA for the CDR3 is TGTGCCAGCAGTTTATCGATGGGCGACTCTGGAAACACCATATATTTT. The chain has TRBV27 and TRBJ1-3; no reliable D call. V lost 0 bases, J lost 0 bases, and 9 bases lay in between. This CDR3 has 16 residues. The germline V gene encodes CDR1 MNHEY and CDR2 SMNVEV (reference sequence).

The chain carries TRBV7-9 and TRBJ2-3; D may be TRBD2 (6 bases). This CDR3 has 15 residues. The V gene lost 1 base and the J gene lost 0 bases, with 8 bases spanning the gap. The germline V gene encodes CDR1 SEHNR and CDR2 FQNEAQ (reference sequence). CDR3 DNA sequence: TGTGCCAGCAGCTTAGGGGGGGTAAGCACAGATACGCAGTATTTT. Translating gives CASSLGGVSTDTQYF.

The V call is TRBV7-8, the J call TRBJ2-6; 8 nucleotides align to TRBD1. The germline V gene has CDR1 SGHVS and CDR2 FQNEAQ. This CDR3 spans 18 amino acids. Unmatched junction bases numbered 6, after V lost 2 bases and J lost 0 bases. CDR3 sequence reads: CASSLFQGALSGANVLTF. CDR3 nucleotide sequence: TGTGCCAGCAGCTTATTCCAGGGGGCGCTCTCTGGGGCCAACGTCCTGACTTTC.

On this clone itself: This sample also contains other DNA sequences that code for the same CDR3. The J gene is TRBJ2-7, the V gene TRBV27; D gene uncertain. The CDR3 sequence is 12 residues long. The germline V gene has CDR1 MNHEY and CDR2 SMNVEV (reference sequence). V was cut by 5 bases and J by 7 bases, with 12 bases left in between. The CDR3 region is CASSQTGGEQYF. The CDR3 DNA reads as TGTGCCAGCAGTCAGACGGGCGGAGAGCAGTACTTC.

This chain connects TRBV5-4 to TRBJ2-7, with D maybe TRBD1 (6 bases). Trimming stripped 0 bases from V and 6 bases from J, with 10 bases between. Looked up from germline, CDR1 is SGHNT and CDR2 is YYREEE (reference sequence). CDR3 size: 13 residues. The CDR3 spells CASSLVGGSEQYF. CDR3 in DNA: TGTGCCAGCAGCTTGGTAGGGGGAAGCGAGCAGTACTTC.

V is TRBV7-6 and J is TRBJ1-2; perhaps TRBD1 as D (5 bases). This CDR3 contains 14 residues. The germline V gene has CDR1 SGHVS and CDR2 FNYEAQ. The V end was cut by 1 base, the J end by 6 bases, with 12 bases between. CDR3 sequence reads: CASSLEGAGNGYTF. Written as DNA, the CDR3 is TGTGCCAGCAGCTTAGAAGGGGCAGGGAATGGCTACACCTTC.

The chain links TRBV7-9 to TRBJ1-1, with TRBD1 matching over 8 bases. Unmatched junction bases numbered 10, after V lost 5 bases and J lost 5 bases. The germline V gene encodes CDR1 SEHNR and CDR2 FQNEAQ (reference sequence). The CDR3 is 15 residues long. CDR3 in DNA: TGTGCCAGCAGCATCAGTAACAGGGGGGATACTGAAGCTTTCTTT. Its protein is CASSISNRGDTEAFF. Based on the CDR3 plus reference TRBV7-9 and TRBJ1-1, the full variable domain is DTGVSQNPRHKITKRGQNVTFRCDPISEHNRLYWYRQTLGQGPEFLTYFQNEAQLEKSRLLSDRFSAERPKGSFSTLEIQRTEQGDSAMYLCASSISNRGDTEAFFGQGTRLTVV.

The chain couples TRBV9 to TRBJ2-5; 9 bases fit TRBD1. The germline CDR1 and CDR2 sequences are SGDLS and YYNGEE. There are 18 residues in the CDR3. Trimming removed 1 base from V and 4 bases from J; junction bases left unmatched: 14. The CDR3 DNA is TGTGCCAGCAGCGTACTTGGACAGGGGACGGTGACCCCAGAGACCCAGTACTTC. It translates to CASSVLGQGTVTPETQYF.

J is TRBJ2-7 and V is TRBV30, with 7 bases identical to TRBD1. This CDR3 region has 13 residues. With 3 bases clipped from V and 1 base from J, the junction kept 3 bases outside the gene matches. Looked up from germline, CDR1 is GTSNPN and CDR2 is SVGIG (reference sequence). CDR3 loop: CAWSARGSYEQYF. CDR3 in DNA: TGTGCCTGGAGCGCCAGGGGGTCCTACGAGCAGTACTTC. The full variable domain, rest sourced from reference TRBV30 and TRBJ2-7, is SQTIHQWPATLVQPVGSPLSLECTVEGTSNPNLYWYRQAAGRGLQLLFYSVGIGQISSEVPQNLSASRPQDRQFILSSKKLLLSDSGFYLCAWSARGSYEQYFGPGTRLTVT.

The sample holds one count of this clone. This chain uses TRBV18 with TRBJ2-7; weak D call: TRBD1 (6 bases). Germline V gene data show CDR1 as KGHSH and CDR2 as LQKENI. The CDR3 has 15 amino acids. The V gene lost 3 bases and the J gene lost 7 bases, with 19 bases spanning the gap. The CDR3 spells CASSPGRGEGIEQYF. CDR3 in DNA: TGTGCCAGCTCACCGGGCAGGGGAGAGGGGATTGAGCAGTACTTC.

V gene TRBV4-1 combines with J gene TRBJ2-3; D unclear. Germline CDR1 MGHRA, CDR2 YSYEKL. The ends were cut back, 0 bases at V and 2 bases at J, with 12 bases in the middle. The CDR3 runs to 16 residues. DNA for the CDR3: TGCGCCAGCAGCCAAGAGACGGAAGGTTACACAGATACGCAGTATTTT. Translation gives CASSQETEGYTDTQYF.

This clone has just a few counts. Other nucleotide sequences in the sample specify the same CDR3. The chain is built from TRBV11-2 and TRBJ2-7; D gene ambiguous. This CDR3 has 12 amino acids. The V and J ends lost 1 base and 2 bases respectively, with 3 bases between them. The germline CDR1 and CDR2 sequences are SGHAT and FQNNGV. For the CDR3, the DNA is TGTGCCAGCAGCTTAGGAGCCTACGAGCAGTACTTC. This encodes CASSLGAYEQYF.

This rearrangement joins TRBV9 to TRBJ2-7; a weak D match, TRBD1 (5 bases). The germline gives CDR1 SGDLS, CDR2 YYNGEE. This CDR3 spans 14 amino acids. Trimming took off 3 bases at V and 2 bases at J, with 12 bases between the two ends. The chain's CDR3 is CASSGGSFPYEQYF. As DNA, the CDR3 is TGTGCCAGCAGCGGGGGCAGTTTCCCCTACGAGCAGTACTTC.

The chain joins TRBV6-5 to TRBJ2-7; D assignment may be TRBD1 or TRBD2 (5 bases each). The CDR3 length is 13 residues. V lost 6 bases and J lost 3, with 12 bases in between. Germline CDR1 reads MNHEY; CDR2 reads SVGAGI. The CDR3 here is CASRADIYYEQYF. In nucleotides, the CDR3 is TGTGCCAGCAGAGCGGACATTTACTACGAGCAGTACTTC.

To note about this clone: Other DNA sequences in the same sample also yield this CDR3. The chain combines TRBV4-1 with TRBJ1-2; D not certain. The CDR3 runs 14 residues. Trimming removed 0 bases from V and 4 bases from J, with 9 bases in between. Germline V gene sequence: CDR1 MGHRA, CDR2 YSYEKL. The CDR3 DNA sequence: TGCGCCAGCAGCCAAGATCCGGGGTCCTATGGCTACACCTTC. Translated, it gives CASSQDPGSYGYTF.

The chain combines TRBV13 with TRBJ2-7; D is unresolved. Germline V gives CDR1 PRHDT, CDR2 FYEKMQ (reference sequence). The CDR3 has 16 residues. V shed 4 bases and J shed 2 bases, with 18 bases lying between them. CDR3 in amino acids: CASSSGGGDSTYEQYF. The CDR3 DNA is TGTGCCAGCAGCTCGGGCGGTGGGGATTCTACCTACGAGCAGTACTTC.

Details on this clone: The same CDR3 can be traced to other DNA sequences in this sample. The rearrangement joins TRBV19 to TRBJ2-7, with 8 bases identical to TRBD1. Losses at the gene ends were 5 bases for V and 3 bases for J; bases not matched to a gene: 3. The CDR3 length is 13 residues. Germline V gene data show CDR1 as LNHDA and CDR2 as SQIVND (reference sequence). The CDR3 coding sequence is TGTGCCAGTAGTCCCGGGACAGGCTACGAGCAGTACTTC. It specifies CASSPGTGYEQYF.

This clone was counted between two and nine times. The gene calls are TRBV7-2 and TRBJ2-7; 8 bases are a match to TRBD1. Germline CDR1 and CDR2: SGHTA and FQGNSA. CDR3 length equals 14 residues. Germline trimming cut 5 bases from V and 3 bases from J; bases unmatched to any gene: 6. Here the CDR3 reads CASSGATGDYEQYF. CDR3 in DNA: TGTGCCAGCAGCGGAGCGACAGGGGACTACGAGCAGTACTTC.

V and J are TRBV13 and TRBJ2-7; either TRBD1 or TRBD2 may supply D (5 bases each). Germline CDR1 is PRHDT and CDR2 is FYEKMQ (reference sequence). V lost 5 bases and J 0 bases, leaving 11 bases between the germline ends. This CDR3 is 14 amino acids long. CDR3 nucleotide sequence: TGTGCCAGCAGCACCCGGGACGGCTCCTACGAGCAGTACTTC. Translation gives CASSTRDGSYEQYF.